This record looks at one T cell receptor (beta chain) sequence and its context. TCRdb keeps only in-frame clones here, not all; method: immunoSEQ multiplex PCR. The data contain approximately 260,000 clones, 70% to 90% of them singletons. V was cut by 9 bases and J by 6 bases, with 17 bases left in between. This CDR3 contains 14 residues. Germline V gives CDR1 MDHEN, CDR2 SYDVKM. In terms of age and location, participants ranged from roughly 18 to 100 years and lived in about two dozen US areas. Participants were placed into cohorts based on the clinical history they reported. This entry comes from a study of blood T cell repertoires in COVID-19. Turning to the study itself: Sites in the United States, Italy and Spain provided acute and convalescent COVID-19 samples.

Input material: PBMCs or T cells enriched from blood (not recorded which). This clonotype was sampled from a woman between 40 and 50 years old with acute COVID-19. The rearrangement uses TRBV28 and TRBJ1-4; no reliable D call. The CDR3 bases are TGTGCCAGTAACGAATTTTTGGGAGATGAAAAACTGTTTTTT. It encodes CASNEFLGDEKLFF.